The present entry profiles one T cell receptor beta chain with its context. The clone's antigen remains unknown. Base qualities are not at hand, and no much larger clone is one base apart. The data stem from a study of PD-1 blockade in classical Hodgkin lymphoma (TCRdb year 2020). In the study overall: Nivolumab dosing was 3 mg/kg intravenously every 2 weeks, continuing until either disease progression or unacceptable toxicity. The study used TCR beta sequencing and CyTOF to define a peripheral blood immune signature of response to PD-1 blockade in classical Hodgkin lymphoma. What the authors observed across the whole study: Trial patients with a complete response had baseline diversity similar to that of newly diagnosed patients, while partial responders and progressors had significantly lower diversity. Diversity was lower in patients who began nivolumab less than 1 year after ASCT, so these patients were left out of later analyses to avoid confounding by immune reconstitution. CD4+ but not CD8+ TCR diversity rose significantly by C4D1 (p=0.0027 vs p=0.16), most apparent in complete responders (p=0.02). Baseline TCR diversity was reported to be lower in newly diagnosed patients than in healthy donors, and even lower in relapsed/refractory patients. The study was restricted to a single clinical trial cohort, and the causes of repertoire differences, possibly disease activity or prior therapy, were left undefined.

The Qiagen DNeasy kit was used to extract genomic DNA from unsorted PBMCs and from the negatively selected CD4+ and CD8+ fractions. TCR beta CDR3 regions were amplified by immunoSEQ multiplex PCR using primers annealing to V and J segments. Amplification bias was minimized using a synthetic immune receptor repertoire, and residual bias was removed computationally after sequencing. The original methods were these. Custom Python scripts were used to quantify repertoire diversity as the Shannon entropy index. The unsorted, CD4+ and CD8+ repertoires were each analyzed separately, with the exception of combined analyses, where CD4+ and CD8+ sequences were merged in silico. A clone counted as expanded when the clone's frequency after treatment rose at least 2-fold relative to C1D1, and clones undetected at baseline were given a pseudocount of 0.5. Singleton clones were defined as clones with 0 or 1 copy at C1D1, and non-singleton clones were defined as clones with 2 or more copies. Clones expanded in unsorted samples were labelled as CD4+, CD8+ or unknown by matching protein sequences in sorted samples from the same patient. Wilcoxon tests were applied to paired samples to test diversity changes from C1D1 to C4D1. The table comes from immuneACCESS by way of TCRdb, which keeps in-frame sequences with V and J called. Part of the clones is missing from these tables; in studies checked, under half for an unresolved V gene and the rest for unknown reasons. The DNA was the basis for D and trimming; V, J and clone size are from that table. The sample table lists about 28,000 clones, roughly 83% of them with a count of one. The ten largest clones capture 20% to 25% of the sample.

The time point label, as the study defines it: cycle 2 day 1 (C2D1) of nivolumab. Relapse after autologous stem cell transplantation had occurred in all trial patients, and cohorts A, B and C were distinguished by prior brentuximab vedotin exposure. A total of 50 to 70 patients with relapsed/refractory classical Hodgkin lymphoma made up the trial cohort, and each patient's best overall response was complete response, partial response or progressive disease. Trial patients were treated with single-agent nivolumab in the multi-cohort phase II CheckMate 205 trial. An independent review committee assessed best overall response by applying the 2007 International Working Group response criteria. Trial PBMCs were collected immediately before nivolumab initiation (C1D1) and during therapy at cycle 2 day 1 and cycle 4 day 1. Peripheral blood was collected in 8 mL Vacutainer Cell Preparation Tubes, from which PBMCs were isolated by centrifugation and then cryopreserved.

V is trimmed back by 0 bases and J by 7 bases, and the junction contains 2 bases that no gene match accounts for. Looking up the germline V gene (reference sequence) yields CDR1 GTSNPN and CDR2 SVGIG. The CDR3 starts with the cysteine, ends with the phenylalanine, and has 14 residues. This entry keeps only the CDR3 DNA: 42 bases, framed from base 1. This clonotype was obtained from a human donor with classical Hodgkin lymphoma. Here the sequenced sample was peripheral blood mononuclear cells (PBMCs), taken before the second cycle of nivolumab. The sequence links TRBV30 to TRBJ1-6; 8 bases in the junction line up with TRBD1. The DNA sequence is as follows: TGTGCCTGGAGTGTAACAGGGGGAAATTCACCCCTCCACTTT. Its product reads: CAWSVTGGNSPLHF.